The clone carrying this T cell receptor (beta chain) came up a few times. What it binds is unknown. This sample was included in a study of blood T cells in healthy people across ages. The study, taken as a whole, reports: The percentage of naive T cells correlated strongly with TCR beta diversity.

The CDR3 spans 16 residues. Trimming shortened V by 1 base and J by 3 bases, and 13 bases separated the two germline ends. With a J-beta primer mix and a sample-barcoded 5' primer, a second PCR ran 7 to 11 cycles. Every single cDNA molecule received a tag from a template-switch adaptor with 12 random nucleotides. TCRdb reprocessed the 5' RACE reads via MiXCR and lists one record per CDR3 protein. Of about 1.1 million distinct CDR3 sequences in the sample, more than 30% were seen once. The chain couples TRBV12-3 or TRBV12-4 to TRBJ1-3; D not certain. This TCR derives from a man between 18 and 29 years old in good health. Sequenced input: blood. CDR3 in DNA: TGTGCCAGCAGTTTAGTCCTACGAATAAGTGGAAACACCATATATTTT. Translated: CASSLVLRISGNTIYF.